Each of the 5 T cell receptor beta chains below was sequenced from the same sample in a study of blood T cell repertoires in COVID-19. Clones were read by immunoSEQ multiplex PCR, and TCRdb kept only the in-frame ones, dropping some. The sample includes some 200,000 clones, 89% of them seen just once. The sample taken for sequencing was PBMCs or T cells enriched from blood (not recorded which). The receptors shown here come from a woman aged 18-30 years who had recovered from COVID-19.

J is TRBJ2-4 and V is TRBV3-1 (or the pseudogene TRBV3-2); D may be TRBD1 (5 bases). Germline-derived CDR1 and CDR2 are LGHDT and YNNKEL (reference sequence). The CDR3 loop spans 14 amino acids. V gave up 4 bases and J gave up 2 bases, with 9 bases separating them. The CDR3, as DNA: TGTGCCAGCAGCCTCCGACAGTCCAAAAACATTCAGTACTTC. It yields the protein CASSLRQSKNIQYF.

This chain joins TRBV11-2 and TRBJ2-3, with 10 bases aligning to TRBD2. This CDR3 contains 16 residues. CDR1 and CDR2 from the germline V gene are SGHAT and FQNNGV. Trimming took 1 base from V and 4 from J; bases not matched to a gene: 5. CDR3 region: CASSLVAGGPSDTQYF. The DNA for the CDR3 is TGTGCCAGCAGCTTAGTAGCGGGGGGACCTTCAGATACGCAGTATTTT.

This clone appeared once. The chain couples TRBV5-4 to TRBJ2-7; 12 bases map to TRBD1. V gave up 4 bases and J gave up 4 bases; unmatched junction bases: 3. Germline CDR1 and CDR2: SGHNT and YYREEE (reference sequence). The CDR3 sequence is 14 residues long. The CDR3 nucleotides are TGTGCCAGCAGCCCGGGACAGGGGGCTTACGAGCAGTACTTC. This sequence encodes CASSPGQGAYEQYF.

With respect to this clone: Other DNA sequences within the sample encode an identical CDR3. The chain employs TRBV28 and TRBJ1-2; no reliable D call. Per the germline V gene, CDR1 is MDHEN and CDR2 is SYDVKM. The length of the CDR3 is 14 residues. The ends were cut back, 2 bases at V and 2 bases at J, with 9 bases in the middle. The CDR3 nucleotides are TGTGCCAGCAGTTTAGGTGGAGGGAACTATGGCTACACCTTC. Translating it yields CASSLGGGNYGYTF.

J is TRBJ2-7 and V is TRBV19, with 9 nucleotides matching TRBD2. This CDR3 region has 14 residues. CDR1 and CDR2 (germline): LNHDA, SQIVND (reference sequence). J lost 6 bases, V lost 6 bases, and 9 bases had no gene match. The CDR3 region is CASRKRGEGGEQYF. The DNA for the CDR3 is TGTGCCAGTAGGAAGCGGGGGGAAGGCGGCGAGCAGTACTTC.